This T cell receptor beta chain was identified in a study of T cells in pancreatic ductal adenocarcinoma. Regarding the study as a whole: The resected pancreatic cancer cohort was biased toward the minority with early-stage disease. No significant tumor-blood clonality difference; means were about 0.1 and 0.07. Tumors hold more CD45RO+ effector T cells, which may bias toward lower diversity. Compared with tumor, blood showed more total productive templates and roughly 8.1-fold more clonotypes.

The CDR3 is 17 amino acids. V was clipped by 3 bases and J by 2 bases, with 20 bases between them. CDR1 and CDR2 from the germline V gene are SGDLS and YYNGEE. With regard to this clone: No antigen is known for it.

The selected patients with pancreatic ductal adenocarcinoma had surgery but no neoadjuvant therapy. Assay: immunoSEQ multiplex PCR; the TCRdb copy retains only in-frame clones and omits some. The sample includes approximately 97,000 clones, roughly 96% of them seen just once. The receptor was isolated from a human donor with pancreatic ductal adenocarcinoma. The gene calls are TRBV9 and TRBJ2-5; TRBD1 might be the D (6 bases). Specimen: PBMCs. The DNA of the CDR3 is TGTGCCAGCAGCGGGACAGATGGGGGTGCTCCTCAAGAGACCCAGTACTTC. Amino acid sequence: CASSGTDGGAPQETQYF.